What follows are 17 T cell receptor beta chains derived from one specimen sequenced in a study of shared clonotypes between healthy human individuals. CD8 cells classed as naive were CD45RO-negative and positively selected for CCR7, excluding terminally differentiated effector memory CD45RA+ cells. The assay was immunoSEQ multiplex PCR, and TCRdb's table has in-frame clones only and misses some. The table lists some 2.1 million clones, over 85% of them singletons. The sample was naive CD8+ T cells sorted from blood. The receptors come from a man aged 18-30 years in good health.

This chain uses TRBV5-4 with TRBJ2-7, with 9 bases aligning to TRBD1. After removal of 4 bases from V and 2 bases from J, the junction contained 10 bases not matched to a gene. The CDR3 totals 16 residues. Germline-derived CDR1 and CDR2 are SGHNT and YYREEE (reference sequence). CDR3 nucleotide sequence: TGTGCCAGCAGCCCCGGGACAGGGAGTGACCCCTACGAGCAGTACTTC. It encodes CASSPGTGSDPYEQYF.

The chain is built from TRBV25-1 and TRBJ2-7; D is unresolved. This CDR3 has 14 residues. From germline, CDR1 is MGHDK and CDR2 SYGVNS. V lost 1 base and J lost 5, with 12 bases in between. CDR3 in amino acids: CASSESNLGNEQYF. CDR3 sequence (DNA): TGTGCCAGCAGTGAATCGAACTTAGGGAACGAGCAGTACTTC.

This clone was detected only a few times. The chain uses TRBV21-1 and TRBJ2-7. TRBV21-1 is deemed a pseudogene. This CDR3 comprises 12 residues. CDR3 DNA: TGTGCCAGCAGCAAGGGGATAGGCGAGCAGTACTTC. It specifies CASSKGIGEQYF.

The chain combines TRBV27 with TRBJ2-5; 11 bases map to TRBD2. V trimming: 2 bases; J trimming: 1 base; junction bases outside the gene matches: 6. The CDR3 has 17 residues. Germline CDR1 MNHEY, CDR2 SMNVEV (reference sequence). CDR3 protein: CASSLMVAGGPQETQYF. CDR3 nucleotides: TGTGCCAGCAGTTTAATGGTAGCGGGAGGGCCCCAAGAGACCCAGTACTTC.

The rearrangement links TRBV5-6 to TRBJ2-7; possible D gene TRBD1, 5 bases. This CDR3 has 13 amino acids. Trimming pared 2 bases from V and 5 bases from J, leaving 11 bases between. The germline V gene encodes CDR1 SGHDT and CDR2 YYEEEE. CDR3 in amino acids: CASSFSGSDEQYF. The CDR3, as DNA: TGTGCCAGCAGCTTTTCAGGGTCCGACGAGCAGTACTTC.

The V and J genes are TRBV11-2 and TRBJ2-1; 7 nucleotides line up with TRBD2. The CDR3 contains 15 residues. V shed 5 bases, J shed 3 bases, and the junction held 7 bases outside the gene matches. CDR1 SGHAT and CDR2 FQNNGV come from the germline V gene. The CDR3 loop reads CASSNLAVDYNEQFF. DNA for the CDR3: TGTGCCAGCAGCAACCTAGCGGTAGACTACAATGAGCAGTTCTTC.

The rearrangement links TRBV6-5 to TRBJ1-1; D may be TRBD1 (6 bases). CDR3 length equals 13 residues. Germline assignment: CDR1 MNHEY and CDR2 SVGAGI. V dropped 2 bases and J dropped 12 bases, with 16 bases sitting between them. CDR3 sequence (DNA): TGTGCCAGCAGTTACGCCTTGGGGGGCGAATCTTTCTTT. Encoded protein: CASSYALGGESFF.

The chain carries TRBV15 and TRBJ2-1; unclear D gene. This CDR3 has 15 residues. The germline CDR1 and CDR2 sequences are LNHNV and YYDKDF (reference sequence). V lost 1 base and J lost 3, with 10 bases in between. The CDR3 protein is CATSRVQGYYNEQFF. As DNA, the CDR3 is TGTGCCACCAGCAGAGTTCAAGGCTACTACAATGAGCAGTTCTTC.

This clone was counted between two and nine times. In the same sample, other DNA sequences code for this CDR3. V usage is TRBV30 and J usage is TRBJ1-1; D may be TRBD1 (5 bases). V was trimmed by 4 bases and J by 1 base, leaving 13 bases between them. The CDR3 length is 14 residues. The germline CDR1 and CDR2 sequences are GTSNPN and SVGIG (reference sequence). CDR3 sequence: CAWMGGVQNTEAFF. The CDR3 DNA sequence: TGTGCCTGGATGGGGGGGGTCCAGAACACTGAAGCTTTCTTT.

The chain has TRBV28 and TRBJ1-5, with unresolved D. The V end was cut by 5 bases, the J end by 1 base, with 15 bases between. The CDR3 consists of 16 residues. The germline CDR1 and CDR2 sequences are MDHEN and SYDVKM. CDR3 loop: CASSPSRPISNQPQHF. The CDR3 DNA reads TGTGCCAGCAGTCCGTCCCGGCCCATAAGCAATCAGCCCCAGCATTTT.

The V gene is TRBV5-1, the J gene TRBJ2-1; 8 nucleotides align to TRBD2. CDR3 length equals 16 residues. With V trimmed by 6 bases and J by 0 bases, 8 bases remained unmatched. In germline, CDR1 is SGHRS, CDR2 YFSETQ. For the CDR3, the DNA is TGCGCCAGCACCCCCCGACTAGCGAGCTCCTACAATGAGCAGTTCTTC. This sequence encodes CASTPRLASSYNEQFF.

The chain joins TRBV6-5 to TRBJ2-5, with D tentatively TRBD2 (7 bases). CDR3 length: 14 residues. The V gene's germline CDR1 is MNHEY and CDR2 SVGAGI. The V and J ends lost 6 bases and 2 bases respectively, with 13 bases between them. This chain's CDR3 is CASSPRGAQETQYF. The CDR3 region has the DNA TGTGCCAGCAGCCCACGGGGGGCACAAGAGACCCAGTACTTC.

The chain carries TRBV28 and TRBJ2-7; 12 bases map to TRBD1. CDR1 is MDHEN and CDR2 is SYDVKM in the germline V gene. The CDR3 has 16 amino acids. V lost 4 bases to trimming and J lost 2 bases; unmatched junction nucleotides: 6. The DNA for the CDR3 is TGTGCCAGCAGTTCGGGACAGGGGGCTGGGCCCTACGAGCAGTACTTC. This codes for CASSSGQGAGPYEQYF.

This chain joins TRBV5-1 and TRBJ2-7; TRBD1 might be the D (5 bases). Germline V gene data show CDR1 as SGHRS and CDR2 as YFSETQ. V gave up 4 bases and J gave up 1 base, with 12 bases separating them. The CDR3 sequence is 14 residues long. CDR3 sequence (DNA): TGCGCCAGCAGCAGTCCGACAGAATCCTACGAGCAGTACTTC. Its translation is CASSSPTESYEQYF.

The chain is built from TRBV28 and TRBJ1-5; 7 bases fit TRBD1. Germline CDR1 and CDR2: MDHEN and SYDVKM. CDR3 length equals 15 residues. V dropped 3 bases and J dropped 3; count of bases not matched to a gene: 5. This CDR3 reads CASSFETGNNQPQHF. The DNA of the CDR3 is TGTGCCAGCAGTTTCGAGACAGGGAACAATCAGCCCCAGCATTTT.

About this clone itself: This CDR3 is also generated by other DNA sequences in the sample. The chain employs TRBV10-3 and TRBJ2-7; perhaps TRBD1 as D (6 bases). Germline lookup yields CDR1 ENHRY and CDR2 SYGVKD. Trimming pared 3 bases from V and 0 bases from J, leaving 6 bases between. The CDR3 loop spans 13 amino acids. The CDR3 here is CAISEGGSYEQYF. The CDR3 nucleotides read TGTGCCATCAGTGAAGGGGGCTCCTACGAGCAGTACTTC.

J is TRBJ1-2 and V is TRBV30; D is uncertain. Germline V gene lookup returns CDR1 GTSNPN and CDR2 SVGIG (reference sequence). V was clipped by 3 bases and J by 4 bases, with 15 bases between them. This CDR3 is built from 14 residues. CDR3 residues: CAWRTIVKGYGYTF. In nucleotides, the CDR3 is TGTGCCTGGAGGACGATTGTGAAGGGCTATGGCTACACCTTC.